Presented here are 10 T cell receptor beta chains from one specimen sequenced in a study of cytotoxic CD8 clonotypes in ibrutinib-treated CLL (dated by TCRdb to the early 2020s). Receptor amplification or capture employed the immunoSEQ multiplex PCR assay. This immuneACCESS table, as held by TCRdb, lists in-frame sequences with V and J called but not all clones. Of the missing ones, under half trace to an unresolved V gene in checked studies; the others have no known cause. The sample profile shows about 56,000 clones; 55% to 70% of them were found once. The top ten clonotypes cover about a fifth of the sample. The time point label of this sample denotes: roughly 2 years on ibrutinib. The sample here was PBMCs, taken after 24 months of ibrutinib treatment. These receptors were obtained from a human donor with chronic lymphocytic leukemia.

This clone has at least ten counts. V is TRBV5-6 and J is TRBJ1-4, with D possibly TRBD1 on 6 matching bases. This CDR3 has 17 residues. Germline values: CDR1 SGHDT, CDR2 YYEEEE. Trimming took 4 bases from V and 6 from J, leaving 22 bases between them. CDR3 coding DNA: TGTGCCAGCAGCCTATTTCCCCCAGGGGCCTCGGATGAAAAACTGTTTTTT. Protein product: CASSLFPPGASDEKLFF.

This clone was seen a few times. The chain joins TRBV9 to TRBJ2-1; D gene uncertain. The CDR3 has 14 amino acids. V lost 4 bases, J lost 7 bases, and 15 bases lay in between. CDR1 and CDR2 from the germline V gene are SGDLS and YYNGEE. CDR3 in DNA: TGTGCCAGCAGCCGCGGTCTTGGTCTGAATGAGCAGTTCTTC. It is translated as CASSRGLGLNEQFF. Drawing the rest from reference TRBV9 and TRBJ2-1, the complete variable domain is DSGVTQTPKHLITATGQRVTLRCSPRSGDLSVYWYQQSLDQGLQFLIQYYNGEERAKGNILERFSAQQFPDLHSELNLSSLELGDSALYFCASSRGLGLNEQFFGPGTRLTVL.

This clone has just one count. The V and J genes are TRBV10-3 and TRBJ2-1; 7 bases are a match to TRBD2. CDR3 length: 13 residues. The germline V gene encodes CDR1 ENHRY and CDR2 SYGVKD. After removal of 4 bases from V and 9 bases from J, the junction contained 6 bases not matched to a gene. CDR3 region: CAISGEGKVEQFF. The CDR3 DNA follows: TGTGCCATCAGTGGGGAGGGGAAGGTTGAGCAGTTCTTC.

This clone appeared a few times. V usage is TRBV7-9 and J usage is TRBJ1-3; D call uncertain. From germline, CDR1 is SEHNR and CDR2 FQNEAQ (reference sequence). The ends were cut back, 2 bases at V and 4 bases at J, with 3 bases in the middle. The CDR3 loop spans 12 amino acids. CDR3 DNA: TGTGCCAGCAGCTTAACCGGAAACACCATATATTTT. Translating gives CASSLTGNTIYF.

This clone was observed a handful of times. The chain combines TRBV9 with TRBJ2-6; D tentatively fits TRBD1 or TRBD2 (5 bases each). Trimming stripped 0 bases from V and 0 bases from J, with 13 bases between. Germline V gives CDR1 SGDLS, CDR2 YYNGEE. This CDR3 is built from 18 residues. The CDR3 DNA is TGTGCCAGCAGCGTAGAGAGGGGCGCGAGCTCTGGGGCCAACGTCCTGACTTTC. Its translation is CASSVERGASSGANVLTF. Complete variable domain (other parts from reference TRBV9 and TRBJ2-6): DSGVTQTPKHLITATGQRVTLRCSPRSGDLSVYWYQQSLDQGLQFLIQYYNGEERAKGNILERFSAQQFPDLHSELNLSSLELGDSALYFCASSVERGASSGANVLTFGAGSRLTVL.

The chain combines TRBV6-5 with TRBJ2-1; D ambiguous. From germline, CDR1 is MNHEY and CDR2 SVGAGI. V was shortened by 6 bases and J by 1 base, with 13 bases between the two germline ends. This CDR3 region has 15 residues. CDR3 DNA: TGTGCCAGCAGCATAAGGCCAGGATCCTACAATGAGCAGTTCTTC. Protein sequence: CASSIRPGSYNEQFF.

This clone was detected many times. V gene TRBV5-1 combines with J gene TRBJ1-2, with 7 positions matching TRBD1. The germline gives CDR1 SGHRS, CDR2 YFSETQ. Trimming at V came to 7 bases and at J to 4 bases, leaving 4 bases not matched to a gene. The CDR3 totals 12 residues. The CDR3 protein is CASGKGAYGYTF. CDR3 bases: TGCGCCAGCGGGAAGGGGGCCTATGGCTACACCTTC.

This chain connects TRBV5-6 to TRBJ2-1; 8 nucleotides line up with TRBD1. V gave up 1 base and J gave up 7 bases; unmatched junction bases: 7. Germline CDR1 reads SGHDT; CDR2 reads YYEEEE. There are 15 residues in the CDR3. The CDR3 coding sequence is TGTGCCAGCAGCTTGAGGACAGGGTGGGGAAATGAGCAGTTCTTC. This encodes CASSLRTGWGNEQFF.

V usage is TRBV5-6 and J usage is TRBJ2-7; maybe TRBD1 (6 bases). This CDR3 has 12 residues. Trimming took off 4 bases at V and 3 bases at J, with 8 bases between the two ends. Germline V gene data show CDR1 as SGHDT and CDR2 as YYEEEE. CDR3 sequence: CASSQGHYEQYV. The CDR3 region has the DNA TGTGCCAGCAGCCAGGGACACTACGAGCAGTACGTC.

This clone was seen a few times. The rearrangement uses TRBV11-2 and TRBJ1-6; D not certain. The V and J ends lost 7 bases and 10 bases respectively, with 14 bases between them. Germline-derived CDR1 and CDR2 are SGHAT and FQNNGV. The CDR3 is 13 residues long. In DNA, the CDR3 is TGTGCCAGCACCTCCCTAAGGGAGTCACCCCTCCACTTT. This gives the protein CASTSLRESPLHF. The full variable domain, rest sourced from reference TRBV11-2 and TRBJ1-6, is EAGVAQSPRYKIIEKRQSVAFWCNPISGHATLYWYQQILGQGPKLLIQFQNNGVVDDSQLPKDRFSAERLKGVDSTLKIQPAKLEDSAVYLCASTSLRESPLHFGNGTRLTVT.